This record concerns one TCR beta chain sequence. No antigen is known for it. Sequencing libraries made from TCR beta cDNA carried unique molecular identifiers. TCRdb passed the PCR reads through MiXCR, listing each CDR3 protein once. The profile shows 650,000 to 900,000 distinct CDR3 sequences, around 42% of them singletons. This sample stems from a study of post-analysis software for immune sequencing data. Study results and limitations: When the samples were clustered directly with F measure, those that had been prepared in the same batch showed strong co-clustering.

The source is a girl aged 10-17 years with multiple sclerosis. Sequenced input: blood.

In nucleotides, the CDR3 is TGCAGTGCTAGAGATGGCGGCGGGAAGACTAGCGGCTACTACGAGCAGTACTTC. Residues: CSARDGGGKTSGYYEQYF. The chain has TRBV20-1 and TRBJ2-7; TRBD2 aligns across 9 bases. CDR3 length equals 18 residues. After removal of 0 bases from V and 3 bases from J, the junction contained 15 bases not matched to a gene. Germline loops: CDR1 DFQATT, CDR2 SNEGSKA (reference sequence).